This T cell receptor beta chain appears in the sequencing data of a study of shared clonotypes between healthy human individuals. Turning to the study itself: A couple of female and a few male donors aged 18 to 49 were enrolled.

Trimming took 3 bases from V and 7 from J, leaving 16 bases between them. In germline, CDR1 is MNHEY, CDR2 SMNVEV (reference sequence). This CDR3 has 14 residues. Several immunoSEQ plates received, in even portions, the genomic DNA of each subset. Under the authors' procedure: ImmunoSEQ junction-only sequences lacked quality scores, so their filtering differed. Generated by immunoSEQ multiplex PCR, the TCRdb table keeps only in-frame clones and is missing some. V and J calls and clone size are as listed in that table; D and trimming were resolved from the DNA. The repertoire holds about 1,900,000 clones, with approximately 95% as singletons. Terminally differentiated effector memory CD45RA+ cells were excluded by CCR7 positive selection of CD45RO-negative cells. Overall study findings and caveats: Clonotypes which were not shared had lower generation probabilities than clonotypes that all four donors shared.

In its sample, this clone was seen once. As yet, its antigen is unknown. The V call is TRBV27, the J call TRBJ2-7, with D possibly being TRBD1 (5 bases). Sequenced: naive CD8+ T cells sorted from blood. This TCR derives from a man between 18 and 35 years old in good health. CDR3 amino acids: CASSLVGSGFEQYF. In DNA, the CDR3 is TGTGCCAGCAGTTTGGTGGGTTCAGGGTTTGAGCAGTACTTC.